This entry lists 5 T cell receptor beta chains sequenced from one sample in a study of blood T cells in healthy people across ages. Next came a second PCR, run for about 6 to 12 cycles, which used a sample-barcoded 5' primer along with a J-beta primer mix. Via MiXCR, TCRdb re-called the 5' RACE reads, giving one row per CDR3 protein. Of some 1.5 million distinct CDR3 sequences in the sample, about 28% were seen once. The sequenced material came from blood. The receptors come from a woman between 25 and 40 years old in good health.

Points on this clonotype: One junction end disagrees with the germline gene, perhaps due to a read error. The chain uses TRBV9 and TRBJ1-1, with a possible D match to TRBD1 (5 bases). CDR1 is SGDLS and CDR2 is YYNGEE in the germline V gene. CDR3 size: 13 residues. CDR3: CASSSQLGTEACF. The DNA of the CDR3 is TGTGCCAGCAGCTCGCAACTGGGGACTGAAGCTTGCTTT.

This clonotype was counted many times. V usage is TRBV5-1 and J usage is TRBJ2-1; 7 bases fit TRBD1. The CDR3 totals 16 residues. Germline V gives CDR1 SGHRS, CDR2 YFSETQ. V lost 1 base, J lost 6 bases, and 10 bases stayed unmatched. This CDR3 reads CASSLYSGAGGNEQFF. Here the CDR3 DNA reads TGCGCCAGCAGCTTGTATTCCGGGGCAGGGGGCAATGAGCAGTTCTTC.

The genes are TRBV6-6 and TRBJ1-1; D gene uncertain. Trimming shortened V by 5 bases and J by 3 bases, and 10 bases separated the two germline ends. This CDR3 has 13 residues. Germline loops: CDR1 MNHNY, CDR2 SVGAGI (reference sequence). CDR3: CASSNPRDTEAFF. CDR3 DNA: TGTGCCAGCAGTAACCCTCGGGACACTGAAGCTTTCTTT.

There are a few counts of this clonotype. The chain recombines TRBV9 with TRBJ1-1; the D is unclear. This CDR3 comprises 14 residues. V was pared by 0 bases and J by 3 bases, with 9 bases between. Germline CDR1 is SGDLS and CDR2 is YYNGEE. The CDR3 coding sequence is TGTGCCAGCAGCGTAGACGGCGGGGACACTGAAGCTTTCTTT. Protein sequence: CASSVDGGDTEAFF. The full variable domain, with the rest looked up from reference TRBV9 and TRBJ1-1, is DSGVTQTPKHLITATGQRVTLRCSPRSGDLSVYWYQQSLDQGLQFLIQYYNGEERAKGNILERFSAQQFPDLHSELNLSSLELGDSALYFCASSVDGGDTEAFFGQGTRLTVV.

This clonotype showed up just a few times. This chain links TRBV29-1 with TRBJ2-7, with 7 bases identical to TRBD1. Germline CDR1 SQVTM, CDR2 ANQGSEA. CDR3 size: 13 residues. Losses at the gene ends were 1 base for V and 6 bases for J; bases not matched to a gene: 6. The CDR3 spells CSVEGQGSREQYF. CDR3 nucleotide sequence: TGCAGCGTTGAAGGACAGGGCTCCCGCGAGCAGTACTTC.